The rows below give T cell receptor beta chains drawn from one sample of a study of cytomegalovirus exposure and HLA in healthy donors. The data were produced by immunoSEQ multiplex PCR, yet TCRdb's version contains in-frame clones alone and is incomplete. The table has around 130,000 clones, approximately 8% seen once. Sequencing used PBMCs. All receptors come from a woman aged 40 to 49 in good health and CMV-seropositive. CDR3s include the opening cysteine and the closing phenylalanine or tryptophan. Fields, in order: D gene, V gene, clone size, J gene, CDR3 protein, CDR3 DNA. A D gene is named only where the DNA matches it firmly. Expanded clones are given a class, and other clones once, few, many or no size at all.

TRBD1	TRBV18	few	TRBJ1-1	CASSRTGRAEAFF	TGTGCCAGCTCACGGACAGGGCGGGCTGAAGCTTTCTTT
TRBD2	TRBV4-1	medium-sized	TRBJ2-1	CASSLTSGGASNEQFF	TGCGCCAGCAGCCTAACTAGCGGGGGGGCCTCGAATGAGCAGTTCTTC
NA	TRBV7-3	NA	TRBJ2-7	CASSLAPAYEQYF	TGTGCCAGCAGTCTAGCCCCTGCCTACGAGCAGTACTTC
TRBD1	TRBV5-1	NA	TRBJ2-3	CASSLPTGDTDTQYF	TGCGCCAGCAGCTTGCCTACAGGGGACACAGATACGCAGTATTTT
NA	TRBV7-9	NA	TRBJ1-3	CASSLARDLSGNTIYF	TGTGCCAGCAGCTTAGCGCGGGACCTCTCTGGAAACACCATATATTTT
TRBD2	TRBV13	NA	TRBJ2-5	CASSLEAGGLEETQYF	TGTGCCAGCAGCTTAGAAGCGGGGGGGCTGGAAGAGACCCAGTACTTC
NA	TRBV19	few	TRBJ2-1	CASSPRREWAGNEQFF	TGTGCCAGTAGTCCCAGACGTGAGTGGGCCGGCAATGAGCAGTTCTTC
NA	TRBV18	NA	TRBJ1-5	CASSPEGIPQHF	TGTGCCAGCTCACCCGAGGGTATCCCCCAGCATTTT
NA	TRBV7-2	NA	TRBJ1-5	CASSLVGQGSGNQPQHF	TGTGCCAGCAGCTTAGTTGGTCAGGGGTCCGGCAATCAGCCCCAGCATTTT
NA	TRBV11-2	few	TRBJ1-6	CASSLNPGGSPLHF	TGTGCCAGCAGCTTAAATCCAGGTGGTTCACCCCTCCACTTT
NA	TRBV7-9	many	TRBJ1-2	CASRPSGSSLGYTF	TGTGCCAGCAGGCCCTCAGGGTCCTCTTTAGGCTACACCTTC
TRBD1	TRBV19	few	TRBJ2-7	CASSAGTGTYEQYF	TGTGCCAGTAGCGCCGGGACAGGGACCTACGAGCAGTACTTC
NA	TRBV6-1	few	TRBJ1-2	CASSEYNEGLDYGYTF	TGTGCCAGCAGTGAATATAATGAGGGCCTTGACTATGGCTACACCTTC
NA	TRBV5-8	few	TRBJ1-2	CASSFTGRGYTF	TGTGCCAGCAGCTTCACAGGGAGAGGCTACACCTTC
TRBD1	TRBV6-6	NA	TRBJ1-1	CASMSLTDRVGAFF	TGTGCCAGCATGTCTCTAACCGACAGGGTTGGCGCTTTCTTT
TRBD1	TRBV29-1	NA	TRBJ1-2	CSVDRTGYGYTF	TGCAGCGTCGACAGGACAGGCTATGGCTACACCTTC
TRBD1	TRBV2	few	TRBJ2-7	CASRGTDTYEQYF	TGTGCCAGCAGAGGGACAGATACCTACGAGCAGTACTTC
TRBD2	TRBV5-1	few	TRBJ2-7	CASSSPGREDEQYF	TGCGCCAGCAGCAGTCCAGGGAGGGAAGACGAGCAGTACTTC
NA	TRBV5-4	few	TRBJ1-2	CASSFRGSYGYTF	TGTGCCAGCAGCTTCCGCGGAAGCTATGGCTACACCTTC
NA	TRBV6-1	NA	TRBJ2-5	CASSGTWGVQETQYF	TGTGCCAGCAGTGGGACCTGGGGGGTCCAAGAGACCCAGTACTTC
TRBD2	TRBV18	few	TRBJ2-3	CASSRTSPGTDTQYF	TGTGCCAGCTCACGGACTAGCCCCGGGACAGATACGCAGTATTTT
NA	TRBV9	few	TRBJ1-4	CASSVGQSNEKLFF	TGTGCCAGCAGCGTAGGTCAGTCTAATGAAAAACTGTTTTTT
TRBD1	TRBV27	few	TRBJ1-2	CASSSLSPIPGQGAYGYTF	TGTGCCAGCAGCAGTTTATCCCCGATACCGGGACAGGGGGCGTATGGCTACACCTTC
NA	TRBV11-2	few	TRBJ2-5	CASSHRVGRGETQYF	TGTGCCAGCAGCCACCGGGTGGGGAGGGGGGAGACCCAGTACTTC
NA	TRBV11-2	NA	TRBJ1-1	CASKRALEEAFF	TGTGCCAGCAAACGCGCGTTGGAGGAAGCTTTCTTT
TRBD1	TRBV19	few	TRBJ1-1	CASSSGTGGRGTEAFF	TGTGCCAGTAGTTCCGGGACAGGGGGCAGAGGGACTGAAGCTTTCTTT
NA	TRBV7-9	few	TRBJ1-4	CASSLPSGHSNEKLFF	TGTGCCAGCAGCTTACCCTCAGGACACAGTAATGAAAAACTGTTTTTT
TRBD1	TRBV2	NA	TRBJ1-1	CASSEQGQGIEAFF	TGTGCCAGCAGTGAACAGGGACAGGGGATCGAAGCTTTCTTT
TRBD1	TRBV6-1	NA	TRBJ1-6	CASSEGTGGSSYNSPLHF	TGTGCCAGCAGTGAAGGGACAGGGGGAAGCTCATATAATTCACCCCTCCACTTT
TRBD1	TRBV18	once	TRBJ2-7	CASSPQDRGHEQYF	TGTGCCAGCTCACCACAGGACAGGGGTCACGAGCAGTACTTC
TRBD2	TRBV11-2	NA	TRBJ2-3	CASRAGETQYF	TGTGCCAGCAGGGCGGGAGAGACGCAGTATTTT
NA	TRBV5-4	NA	TRBJ2-3	CASSLSGPRTDTQYF	TGTGCCAGCAGCCTGAGTGGGCCACGCACAGATACGCAGTATTTT
NA	TRBV5-1	NA	TRBJ2-1	CASMRAPSSSYNEQFF	TGCGCCAGCATGAGGGCACCCTCCAGCTCCTACAATGAGCAGTTCTTC
TRBD2	TRBV9	NA	TRBJ2-5	CTSSRAGGRRQETQYF	TGTACCAGCAGCCGGGCGGGGGGTCGGCGTCAAGAGACCCAGTACTTC
TRBD1	TRBV6-1	NA	TRBJ1-1	CASSPDRGRVEAFF	TGTGCCAGCAGTCCGGACAGGGGGAGGGTTGAAGCTTTCTTT
NA	TRBV25-1	few	TRBJ1-1	CASSEYRGTGTEAFF	TGTGCCAGCAGTGAATATAGGGGGACGGGCACTGAAGCTTTCTTT
NA	TRBV11-3	few	TRBJ2-7	CASSLTGARDEQYF	TGTGCCAGCAGCTTAACGGGAGCTCGGGACGAGCAGTACTTC
TRBD1	TRBV25-1	few	TRBJ1-1	CASSETYTGGDTEAFF	TGTGCCAGCAGTGAAACCTACACAGGGGGGGACACTGAAGCTTTCTTT